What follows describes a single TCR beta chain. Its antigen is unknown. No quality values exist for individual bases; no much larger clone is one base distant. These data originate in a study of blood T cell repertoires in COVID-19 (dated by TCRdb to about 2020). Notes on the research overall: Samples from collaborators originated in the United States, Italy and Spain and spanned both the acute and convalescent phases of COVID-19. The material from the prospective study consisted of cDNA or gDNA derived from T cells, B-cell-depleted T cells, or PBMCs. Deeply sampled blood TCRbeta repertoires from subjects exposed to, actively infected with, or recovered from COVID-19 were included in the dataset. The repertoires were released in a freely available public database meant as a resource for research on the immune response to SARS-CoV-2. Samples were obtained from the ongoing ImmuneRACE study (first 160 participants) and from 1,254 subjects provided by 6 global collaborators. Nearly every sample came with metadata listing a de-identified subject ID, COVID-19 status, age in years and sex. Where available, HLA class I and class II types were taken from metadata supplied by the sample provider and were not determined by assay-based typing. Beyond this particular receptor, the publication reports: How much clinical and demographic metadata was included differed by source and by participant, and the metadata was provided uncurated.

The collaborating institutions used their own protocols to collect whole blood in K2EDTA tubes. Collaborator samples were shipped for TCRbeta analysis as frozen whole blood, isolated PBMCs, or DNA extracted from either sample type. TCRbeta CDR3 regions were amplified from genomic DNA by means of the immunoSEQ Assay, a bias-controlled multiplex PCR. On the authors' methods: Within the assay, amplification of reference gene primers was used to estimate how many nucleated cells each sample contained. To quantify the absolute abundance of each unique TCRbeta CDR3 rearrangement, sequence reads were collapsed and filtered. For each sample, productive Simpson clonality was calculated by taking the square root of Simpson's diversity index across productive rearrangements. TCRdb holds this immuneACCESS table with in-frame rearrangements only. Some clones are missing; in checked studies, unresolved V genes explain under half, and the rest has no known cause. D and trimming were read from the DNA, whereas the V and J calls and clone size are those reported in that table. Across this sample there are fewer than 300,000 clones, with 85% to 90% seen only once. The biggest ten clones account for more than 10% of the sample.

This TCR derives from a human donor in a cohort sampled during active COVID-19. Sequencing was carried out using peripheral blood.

In nucleotide form, the sequence is TGTGCCAGCAGTTACGGGGGGACAGGGTTCTACGAGCAGTACTTC. This gives the protein CASSYGGTGFYEQYF. The chain is assembled from TRBV6-2 or TRBV6-3 and TRBJ2-7; TRBD1 matches 9 bases in the middle. For this chain, trimming is 2 bases at the V end and 3 bases at the J end, and the number of junction bases without a gene match is 5. The CDR3 spans 15 residues, from the cysteine through the phenylalanine. Here the CDR3 DNA is all that survives: 45 bases in frame from base 1. The germline V gene supplies CDR1 MNHEY and CDR2 SVGEGT.